The 31 T cell receptor beta chains presented below share a single source sample, sequenced in a study of CD8 T cells in ankylosing spondylitis. TCRdb re-called the 5' RACE reads through MiXCR, storing one row per CDR3 protein. Among 250,000 to 350,000 distinct CDR3 sequences, less than 25% were seen once, and the ten largest hold roughly 3.4%. What was sequenced was blood, either unsorted or a sorted T cell fraction (not recorded which). These receptors were taken from a female donor with ankylosing spondylitis or in good health (not recorded which).

This clonotype showed up just a few times. The chain combines TRBV28 with TRBJ2-7; 8 positions match TRBD1. Per germline, CDR1 MDHEN and CDR2 SYDVKM. J was trimmed by 5 bases and V by 7 bases; bases with no gene match: 10. This CDR3 has 14 amino acids. CDR3 in amino acids: CASNPPGGKDEQYF. The CDR3 coding sequence is TGTGCCAGCAACCCCCCAGGGGGCAAGGACGAGCAGTACTTC.

J is TRBJ2-4 and V is TRBV4-2, with D perhaps matching TRBD1 (5 bases). Trimming stripped 1 base from V and 0 bases from J, with 7 bases between. The CDR3 spans 15 residues. The germline V gene encodes CDR1 LGHNA and CDR2 YNFKEQ. CDR3: CASSQVRVAKNIQYF. The CDR3 DNA sequence: TGTGCCAGCAGCCAAGTCAGGGTAGCCAAAAACATTCAGTACTTC.

This clonotype was counted between two and nine times. J is TRBJ2-1 and V is TRBV20-1; tentatively, D is TRBD1 (5 bases). This CDR3 is built from 10 residues. The V and J ends lost 6 bases and 13 bases respectively, with 13 bases between them. Germline values: CDR1 DFQATT, CDR2 SNEGSKA (reference sequence). In DNA form, the CDR3 reads TGCAGTGCCCAACGGCAGGGCCAGTTCTTC. This encodes CSAQRQGQFF.

V usage is TRBV10-3 and J usage is TRBJ2-7, with 15 nucleotides matching TRBD2. With 11 bases clipped from V and 3 bases from J, the junction kept 14 bases outside the gene matches. Germline-derived CDR1 and CDR2 are ENHRY and SYGVKD. CDR3 length: 17 amino acids. CDR3 protein: CALHTPGTSGRFYEQYF. As DNA, the CDR3 is TGTGCCCTCCACACTCCCGGGACTAGCGGGAGGTTCTACGAGCAGTACTTC.

This clonotype was seen a handful of times. V is TRBV20-1 and J is TRBJ2-3, with D unresolved. The length of the CDR3 is 14 residues. Per germline, CDR1 DFQATT and CDR2 SNEGSKA (reference sequence). V was shortened by 4 bases and J by 0 bases, with 11 bases between the two germline ends. The DNA of the CDR3 is TGCAGTGCTACGCGATTCTTTAGCACAGATACGCAGTATTTT. As protein: CSATRFFSTDTQYF.

This clonotype was seen a few times. The chain employs TRBV6-2 or TRBV6-3 and TRBJ1-1; a possible D gene is TRBD1 (5 bases). Germline-derived CDR1 and CDR2 are MNHEY and SVGEGT. The CDR3 totals 11 residues. V shed 8 bases and J shed 6 bases, with 10 bases lying between them. The CDR3 region has the DNA TGTGCCAGCCGACGGGGCCCTGAAGCTTTCTTT. Protein: CASRRGPEAFF.

This clonotype was recorded at least ten times. V and J are TRBV12-3 or TRBV12-4 and TRBJ1-5; 8 nucleotides agree with TRBD1. The CDR3 is made up of 14 amino acids. V dropped 5 bases and J dropped 2; count of bases not matched to a gene: 2. Written as DNA, the CDR3 is TGTGCCAGCAGTCTGACAGGGGGCAATCAGCCCCAGCATTTT. Its protein product is CASSLTGGNQPQHF.

This clonotype was seen a handful of times. The chain links TRBV7-9 to TRBJ1-1; D might be TRBD1 (5 bases). Germline lookup yields CDR1 SEHNR and CDR2 FQNEAQ (reference sequence). This CDR3 has 14 residues. V was cut by 6 bases and J by 1 base, with 12 bases left in between. The CDR3 DNA sequence: TGTGCCAGCAGTTTCTTCCAGGGGAACACTGAAGCTTTCTTT. The encoded protein is CASSFFQGNTEAFF.

V usage is TRBV6-5 and J usage is TRBJ1-1; D unclear. V lost 0 bases, J lost 6 bases, and 11 bases lay in between. The germline gives CDR1 MNHEY, CDR2 SVGAGI. This CDR3 is built from 14 residues. As DNA, the CDR3 is TGTGCCAGCAGTTACTCAGGGCGCAGGCCTGAAGCTTTCTTT. Protein: CASSYSGRRPEAFF.

There are a few counts of this clonotype. The genes are TRBV7-2 and TRBJ2-1; 8 bases match TRBD2. CDR1 and CDR2 from the germline V gene are SGHTA and FQGNSA. The V gene end was trimmed by 5 bases and the J gene end by 4 bases; junction bases not matched to a gene: 10. The CDR3 is 16 amino acids. The CDR3 coding sequence is TGTGCCAGCAGCCCAAGGCGGGCTAGCGGGTACAATGAGCAGTTCTTC. Amino acids: CASSPRRASGYNEQFF.

This clonotype was counted many times. V is TRBV20-1 and J is TRBJ2-3; D is unclear. Germline loops: CDR1 DFQATT, CDR2 SNEGSKA (reference sequence). CDR3 length equals 11 residues. CDR3 in DNA: TGCAGCATCGACACGCCAGATACGCAGTATTTT. It translates to CSIDTPDTQYF.

This clonotype was seen more than once but under ten times. V usage is TRBV5-1 and J usage is TRBJ2-3, with D uncertain. V dropped 5 bases and J dropped 2 bases, with 12 bases sitting between them. Germline CDR1 SGHRS, CDR2 YFSETQ. The CDR3 has 14 amino acids. The CDR3 loop is CASSFLDLTDTQYF. In nucleotides, the CDR3 is TGCGCCAGCAGTTTCCTAGACCTCACAGATACGCAGTATTTT. The full variable domain, rest sourced from reference TRBV5-1 and TRBJ2-3, is KAGVTQTPRYLIKTRGQQVTLSCSPISGHRSVSWYQQTPGQGLQFLFEYFSETQRNKGNFPGRFSGRQFSNSRSEMNVSTLELGDSALYLCASSFLDLTDTQYFGPGTRLTVL.

This chain joins TRBV7-9 and TRBJ1-4, with 8 bases identical to TRBD1. Trimming removed 0 bases from V and 8 bases from J; junction bases left unmatched: 8. Germline V gene lookup returns CDR1 SEHNR and CDR2 FQNEAQ (reference sequence). This CDR3 region has 16 residues. CDR3 in amino acids: CASSLASGGAVEKLFF. CDR3 DNA sequence: TGTGCCAGCAGCTTAGCCTCAGGGGGCGCGGTAGAAAAACTGTTTTTT.

This clonotype was counted only a few times. V is TRBV5-1 and J is TRBJ1-1; TRBD1 is a possible D gene (5 bases). CDR3 length equals 13 residues. Looked up from germline, CDR1 is SGHRS and CDR2 is YFSETQ. Trimming removed 4 bases at V and 1 base at J, with 8 bases between. This CDR3 reads CASSGGTNTEAFF. CDR3 coding DNA: TGCGCCAGCAGCGGGGGGACGAACACTGAAGCTTTCTTT.

Ten or more counts support this clonotype. The chain combines TRBV12-3 or TRBV12-4 with TRBJ1-2; no clear D gene. The CDR3 length is 12 residues. Deletions cut 5 bases from V and 4 bases from J, with 8 bases between. The CDR3: CASSLGPYGYTF. Written as DNA, the CDR3 is TGTGCCAGCAGTCTGGGCCCCTATGGCTACACCTTC.

This clonotype came up a few times. CDR3 sequence (DNA): TGTGCCAGCAGTTACTCCACATCAGGTTACTATGAGCAGTTCTTC. Translation: CASSYSTSGYYEQFF. The chain couples TRBV6-5 to TRBJ2-1; D not resolved. The CDR3 totals 15 residues. Germline V lookup: CDR1 MNHEY, CDR2 SVGAGI. Trimming stripped 0 bases from V and 8 bases from J, with 14 bases between.

This clonotype has more than one count but fewer than ten. The rearrangement links TRBV5-1 to TRBJ1-1; no clear D. Trimming left V 6 bases short and J 0 bases short, with 9 bases between. The length of the CDR3 is 13 residues. Germline V gives CDR1 SGHRS, CDR2 YFSETQ. CDR3 residues: CASKDALNTEAFF. The CDR3 region has the DNA TGCGCCAGCAAAGACGCTTTGAACACTGAAGCTTTCTTT.

This clonotype was seen ten or more times. V gene TRBV12-5 combines with J gene TRBJ1-1; TRBD1 might be the D (6 bases). Per germline, CDR1 LGHNT and CDR2 FRNRAP. The CDR3 is 14 amino acids. The V end lost 5 bases, the J end lost 1 base, and 11 bases lay between the germline ends. The CDR3 nucleotides are TGTGCTAGTGGTCCTCCGACAGGGAACACTGAAGCTTTCTTT. It specifies CASGPPTGNTEAFF.

This rearrangement joins TRBV20-1 to TRBJ1-2, with D possibly matching TRBD1 (5 bases). V lost 6 bases and J 7 bases, leaving 21 bases between the germline ends. The V gene's germline CDR1 is DFQATT and CDR2 SNEGSKA (reference sequence). The CDR3 is 14 amino acids. The CDR3 spells CSADRQPGRGGYTF. The CDR3 region has the DNA TGCAGTGCGGATCGACAGCCCGGAAGGGGTGGCTACACCTTC.

This clonotype was detected a few times. This chain uses TRBV3-1 with TRBJ1-2; 7 nucleotides line up with TRBD1. This CDR3 is built from 15 residues. The J segment lost 5 bases and the V segment lost 4 bases, leaving 10 bases of the junction unmatched. CDR1 and CDR2 (germline): LGHDT, YNNKEL (reference sequence). CDR3 residues: CASSRTPGQNYGYTF. For the CDR3, the DNA is TGTGCCAGCAGCCGAACCCCGGGACAGAATTATGGCTACACCTTC.

This clonotype showed up just a few times. The chain links TRBV4-2 to TRBJ2-7; 8 positions agree with TRBD2. This CDR3 is 17 amino acids long. Germline values: CDR1 LGHNA, CDR2 YNFKEQ. The ends lost 2 bases at V and 4 bases at J; junction bases unmatched: 13. CDR3 nucleotide sequence: TGTGCCAGCAGCCAAACCCGGGGGAGCGGGAGTGGGTACGAGCAGTACTTC. Translated, it gives CASSQTRGSGSGYEQYF.

The chain is built from TRBV20-1 and TRBJ2-3; D uncertain. Germline V gene lookup returns CDR1 DFQATT and CDR2 SNEGSKA (reference sequence). The V gene lost 0 bases and the J gene lost 8 bases, with 12 bases spanning the gap. The CDR3 extends over 13 amino acids. DNA of the CDR3: TGCAGTGCTAGAGATCGGATGACCCCTACGCAGTATTTT. Amino acid sequence: CSARDRMTPTQYF.

In this sample, this clonotype turned up a few times. This sequence joins TRBV11-2 and TRBJ1-1; TRBD1 agrees at 7 bases. V was clipped by 3 bases and J by 3 bases; unmatched bases: 4. CDR3 length equals 14 residues. Germline values: CDR1 SGHAT, CDR2 FQNNGV. In DNA form, the CDR3 reads TGTGCCAGCAGCTTGACAGGGAGGGACACTGAAGCTTTCTTT. It is translated as CASSLTGRDTEAFF. Full variable domain (missing parts from reference TRBV11-2 and TRBJ1-1): EAGVAQSPRYKIIEKRQSVAFWCNPISGHATLYWYQQILGQGPKLLIQFQNNGVVDDSQLPKDRFSAERLKGVDSTLKIQPAKLEDSAVYLCASSLTGRDTEAFFGQGTRLTVV.

This clonotype was detected many times. The rearrangement joins TRBV29-1 to TRBJ2-4; weak D call: TRBD2 (6 bases). The germline gives CDR1 SQVTM, CDR2 ANQGSEA. Trimming removed 0 bases at V and 6 bases at J, with 9 bases between. The CDR3 is 13 residues long. In DNA form, the CDR3 reads TGCAGCGTTGAAGATTTCGGGGGAAACATTCAGTACTTC. This translates into CSVEDFGGNIQYF.

There are a few counts of this clonotype. This chain connects TRBV5-1 to TRBJ2-3, with D hard to call. Germline V gives CDR1 SGHRS, CDR2 YFSETQ. With 0 bases removed from V and 3 bases from J, the gap between germline ends came to 8 bases. The CDR3 has 14 residues. The CDR3 is CASSLVGFTDTQYF. DNA for the CDR3: TGCGCCAGCAGCTTGGTAGGATTTACAGATACGCAGTATTTT.

The V and J genes are TRBV7-9 and TRBJ2-1; 8 nucleotides align to TRBD2. V shed 5 bases and J 6 bases; nucleotides not matched to a gene: 12. The CDR3 runs to 16 residues. Germline V gene sequence: CDR1 SEHNR, CDR2 FQNEAQ (reference sequence). The CDR3 sequence is CASSHRLASPVNEQFF. The CDR3 region has the DNA TGTGCCAGCAGCCACCGACTAGCGAGCCCTGTCAATGAGCAGTTCTTC.

V gene TRBV28 combines with J gene TRBJ2-7; TRBD1 matches 7 bases. The CDR3 length is 15 residues. With V trimmed by 5 bases and J by 7 bases, 14 bases remained unmatched. Looked up from germline, CDR1 is MDHEN and CDR2 is SYDVKM. The CDR3 here is CASSPRQGVSWEQYF. In nucleotides, the CDR3 is TGTGCCAGCAGTCCAAGACAGGGTGTAAGTTGGGAGCAGTACTTC.

This chain links TRBV12-5 with TRBJ2-7, with 7 bases lining up with TRBD1. CDR1 and CDR2 from the germline V gene are LGHNT and FRNRAP. The ends lost 2 bases at V and 2 bases at J; junction bases unmatched: 9. The CDR3 has 16 amino acids. The CDR3 DNA reads as TGTGCTAGTGGTTTGTCCCGGGACAGATTTCCCTACGAGCAGTACTTC. Translating gives CASGLSRDRFPYEQYF.

The chain joins TRBV11-2 to TRBJ1-1, with D possibly being TRBD1 (5 bases). CDR1 and CDR2 (germline): SGHAT, FQNNGV. The CDR3 contains 15 residues. Trimming shortened V by 6 bases and J by 1 base, and 15 bases separated the two germline ends. CDR3 amino acids: CASRRPGLRNTEAFF. CDR3 in DNA: TGTGCCAGCAGGCGACCGGGACTGAGGAACACTGAAGCTTTCTTT.

The rearrangement links TRBV6-2 or TRBV6-3 to TRBJ2-1; weak D call: TRBD2 (5 bases). The V gene lost 8 bases and the J gene lost 5 bases, with 19 bases spanning the gap. Per germline, CDR1 MNHEY and CDR2 SVGEGT. The length of the CDR3 is 15 residues. The CDR3 nucleotides are TGTGCCAGCCAAGAACGGAGGACTGGCAACAATGAGCAGTTCTTC. Translating it yields CASQERRTGNNEQFF.

This clonotype was found a few times. The chain is built from TRBV20-1 and TRBJ2-1; D remains ambiguous. CDR3 length: 12 amino acids. V was shortened by 4 bases and J by 4 bases, with 8 bases between the two germline ends. Germline CDR1 and CDR2: DFQATT and SNEGSKA (reference sequence). CDR3: CSATDLYNEQFF. In DNA, the CDR3 is TGCAGTGCTACAGACTTGTACAATGAGCAGTTCTTC.